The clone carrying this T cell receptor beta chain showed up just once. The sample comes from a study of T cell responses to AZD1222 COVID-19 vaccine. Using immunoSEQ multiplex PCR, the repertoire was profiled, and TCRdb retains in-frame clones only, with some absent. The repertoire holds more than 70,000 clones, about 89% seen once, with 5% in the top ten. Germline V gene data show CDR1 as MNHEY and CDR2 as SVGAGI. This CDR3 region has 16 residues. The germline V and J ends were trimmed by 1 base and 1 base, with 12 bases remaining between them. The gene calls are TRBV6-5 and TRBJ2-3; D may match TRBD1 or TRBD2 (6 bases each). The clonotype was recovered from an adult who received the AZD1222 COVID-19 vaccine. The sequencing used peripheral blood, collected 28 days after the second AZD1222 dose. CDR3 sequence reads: CASSYYGGQGTDTQYF. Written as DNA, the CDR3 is TGTGCCAGCAGTTACTACGGGGGCCAGGGCACAGATACGCAGTATTTT.